This T cell receptor (beta chain) is drawn from a study of cytomegalovirus exposure and HLA in healthy donors. Study observations and caveats: Indistinguishability led to the exclusion of some V segments, TRBV6-2 and TRBV6-3 included. The study flagged some 170 TCR beta chains as cytomegalovirus-associated. Earlier analysis found most TCR beta V segments productive about 87% or about 30% of the time. Presence/absence analysis assumed near-uniform sequencing depth across donors.

A remark on this clone: What it binds is not known.

Germline assignment: CDR1 MNHEY and CDR2 SVGAGI. Trimming cost V 4 bases and J 2 bases, with 15 bases left between them. The CDR3 has 16 residues. PCR was performed using 60 Vbeta and 13 Jbeta primers. Profiling relied on immunoSEQ multiplex PCR, and the TCRdb table lists in-frame clones only, not all of them. The sample has about 160,000 clones, around four fifths seen once; the top ten hold 1.5% to 2%. The chain employs TRBV6-5 and TRBJ2-4; a possible D gene is TRBD1 (6 bases). The sequenced material came from PBMCs. The clonotype originates from a young man in good health and CMV-seronegative. The chain's CDR3 is CASSSSAGATKNIQYF. In nucleotides, the CDR3 is TGTGCCAGCAGTTCCTCGGCAGGGGCGACCAAAAACATTCAGTACTTC.